These T cell receptor beta chains were read from a single sample in a study of blood T cell repertoires in COVID-19. Method: immunoSEQ multiplex PCR; TCRdb's copy keeps in-frame clones and lacks some. Among about 72,000 clones listed, about nine tenths were seen once. Sequenced input: peripheral blood. The source is an older woman with acute or convalescent COVID-19. Both conserved end residues are part of each CDR3. Each record gives: D gene, CDR3 length, V gene, J gene, CDR3 protein. The D gene is left open where the match is weak.

TRBD1	15	TRBV2	TRBJ1-2	CASMTKGQAFYGYTF
NA	15	TRBV18	TRBJ2-3	CASSPPVGGTDTQYF
TRBD1	14	TRBV2	TRBJ2-5	CASIRDRAQETQYF
NA	14	TRBV5-4	TRBJ1-6	CASSLVQGGSPLHF
NA	13	TRBV3-1/TRBV3-2	TRBJ2-1	CASSPRGYNEQFF
TRBD1	14	TRBV30	TRBJ1-6	CAWSPDRGGSPLHF
TRBD2	19	TRBV4-1	TRBJ2-3	CASSLLSVTSGGVADTQYF
TRBD1	15	TRBV27	TRBJ2-1	CASRSNRGQYNEQFF
NA	13	TRBV6-5	TRBJ1-5	CATRRGSNQPQHF
NA	13	TRBV28	TRBJ2-5	CASSWQFQETQYF
TRBD1	12	TRBV20-1	TRBJ1-1	CSASIQGQGAFF
NA	14	TRBV6-5	TRBJ2-5	CASTITSSKETQYF
TRBD2	18	TRBV19	TRBJ2-5	CASSTHRFGTSGQETQYF
NA	15	TRBV28	TRBJ1-2	CASSLSSWGVEGYTF
TRBD2	15	TRBV2	TRBJ2-5	CASSAGLAGEETQYF
NA	16	TRBV9	TRBJ1-6	CASSVGPAGYNSPLHF
NA	16	TRBV5-5	TRBJ2-7	CASSLGAGKRVGEQYF
TRBD1	14	TRBV5-4	TRBJ2-7	CASSSRTGLYEQYF
TRBD2	15	TRBV5-1	TRBJ2-1	CASKERLAEGTEQFF
TRBD1	16	TRBV4-1	TRBJ1-4	CASSLGQGATNEKLFF
TRBD2	13	TRBV7-9	TRBJ2-5	CASSPRTSETQYF
NA	18	TRBV4-2	TRBJ1-1	CASSQDLQGGHMNTEAFF
NA	14	TRBV5-1	TRBJ2-7	CASSLAGDRVEQYF
TRBD2	19	TRBV11-3	TRBJ2-7	CATFLAGTSGILLSYEQYF
NA	14	TRBV5-4	TRBJ2-1	CASRRLGEEIEQFF
TRBD1	13	TRBV29-1	TRBJ2-6	CSATGAGANVLTF
TRBD1	14	TRBV6-5	TRBJ2-3	CASQQGHSGDTQYF
NA	13	TRBV21-1	TRBJ2-7	CASRGAGDYEQYF
TRBD1	18	TRBV3-1/TRBV3-2	TRBJ2-1	CASSQGLVRTGGLNEQFF
TRBD1	15	TRBV7-8	TRBJ1-3	CASGRDRISGNTIYF
NA	13	TRBV11-3	TRBJ2-2	CASSLVQTGELFF
NA	15	TRBV6-5	TRBJ2-2	CASSYSGQNTGELFF
NA	14	TRBV3-1/TRBV3-2	TRBJ2-5	CASSQDGGLETQYF
NA	14	TRBV12-5	TRBJ2-1	CASGLGDRDNEQFF
NA	13	TRBV3-1/TRBV3-2	TRBJ2-7	CASSRQVRYEQYF
NA	15	TRBV28	TRBJ2-4	CASSGAGLAKNIQYF
TRBD1	13	TRBV6-1	TRBJ1-1	CASSESGGTEAFF